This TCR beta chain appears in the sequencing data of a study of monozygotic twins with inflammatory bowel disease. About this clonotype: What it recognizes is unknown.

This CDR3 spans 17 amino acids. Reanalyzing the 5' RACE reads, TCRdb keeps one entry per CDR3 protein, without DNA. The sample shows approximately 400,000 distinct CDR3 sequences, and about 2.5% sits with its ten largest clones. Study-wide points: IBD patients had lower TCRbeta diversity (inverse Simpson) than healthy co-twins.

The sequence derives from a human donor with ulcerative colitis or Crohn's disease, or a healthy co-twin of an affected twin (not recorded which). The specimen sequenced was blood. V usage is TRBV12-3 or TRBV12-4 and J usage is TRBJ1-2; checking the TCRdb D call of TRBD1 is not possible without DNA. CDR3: CASSLRSRGKANYGYTF.